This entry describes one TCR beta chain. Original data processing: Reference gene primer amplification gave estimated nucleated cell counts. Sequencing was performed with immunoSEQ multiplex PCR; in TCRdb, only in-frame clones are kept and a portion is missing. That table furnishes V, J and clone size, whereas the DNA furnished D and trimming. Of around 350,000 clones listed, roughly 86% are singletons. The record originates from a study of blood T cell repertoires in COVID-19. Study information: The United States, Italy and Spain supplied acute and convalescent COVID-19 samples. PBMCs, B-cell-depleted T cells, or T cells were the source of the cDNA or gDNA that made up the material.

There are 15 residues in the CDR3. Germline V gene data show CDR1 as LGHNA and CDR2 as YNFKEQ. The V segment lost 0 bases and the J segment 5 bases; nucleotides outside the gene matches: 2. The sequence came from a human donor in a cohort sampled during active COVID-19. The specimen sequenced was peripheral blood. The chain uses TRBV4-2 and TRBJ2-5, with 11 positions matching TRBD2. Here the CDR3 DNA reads TGTGCCAGCAGCCAAGAGGGACTAGCGGAGGAGACCCAGTACTTC. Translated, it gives CASSQEGLAEETQYF.